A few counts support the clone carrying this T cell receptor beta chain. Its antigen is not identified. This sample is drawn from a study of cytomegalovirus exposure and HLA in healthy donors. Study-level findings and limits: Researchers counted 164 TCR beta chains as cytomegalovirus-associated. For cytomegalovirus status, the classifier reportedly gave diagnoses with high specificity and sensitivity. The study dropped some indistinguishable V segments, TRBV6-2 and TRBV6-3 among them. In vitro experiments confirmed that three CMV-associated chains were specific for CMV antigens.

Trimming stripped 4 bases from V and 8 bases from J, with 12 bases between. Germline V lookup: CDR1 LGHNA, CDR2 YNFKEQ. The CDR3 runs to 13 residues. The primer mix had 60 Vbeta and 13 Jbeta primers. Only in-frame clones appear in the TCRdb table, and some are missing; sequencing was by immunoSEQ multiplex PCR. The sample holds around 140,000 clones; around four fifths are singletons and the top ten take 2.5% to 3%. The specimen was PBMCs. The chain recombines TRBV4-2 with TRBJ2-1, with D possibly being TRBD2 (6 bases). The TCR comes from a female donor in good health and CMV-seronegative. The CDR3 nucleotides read TGTGCCAGCAGCCCCGGGGGTGGGGATGAGCAGTTCTTC. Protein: CASSPGGGDEQFF.